This TCR beta chain comes out of a study of blood T cell repertoires in COVID-19. Those who participated ranged in age from 18 to 89 years and resided in approximately 23 US areas. Resolution of symptoms, clearance, or two negative PCRs was present in recovered Cohort 3 donors. V lost 5 bases and J lost 1, with 9 bases in between. The germline CDR1 and CDR2 sequences are LNHDA and SQIVND (reference sequence). The CDR3 length is 14 residues. Original processing methods: Cell counts per sample came from amplifying reference gene primers. Measured with immunoSEQ multiplex PCR; TCRdb has only the in-frame clones, and not every one. V, J and clone size are taken as reported in that table, and D and trimming were inferred from the DNA itself. The profile shows some 260,000 clones, 85% to 90% of them singletons.

The source is a man aged 35-49 years who had recovered from COVID-19. Sequenced material: PBMCs or T cells enriched from blood (not recorded which). The rearrangement joins TRBV19 to TRBJ1-3; D ambiguous. For the CDR3, the DNA is TGTGCCAGTAGTGAGGGTCGGTCTGGAAACACCATATATTTT. Its protein is CASSEGRSGNTIYF.